This T cell receptor beta chain was captured in a study of shared clonotypes between healthy human individuals. Study conclusions and caveats: Several donors held roughly 5% of naive CD4 clonotypes in common.

The CDR3 sequence is 16 residues long. Germline-derived CDR1 and CDR2 are SEHNR and FQNEAQ (reference sequence). V was shortened by 3 bases and J by 0 bases, with 12 bases between the two germline ends. A word on this clone: What it binds is not known.

CD45RO-negative, CCR7-selected cells formed the naive CD8 fraction, which excluded terminally differentiated effector memory CD45RA+ cells. Each of the donors was a healthy adult who was HIV-negative and had not had a recent acute infection or vaccination. The data were produced by immunoSEQ multiplex PCR, yet TCRdb's version contains in-frame clones alone and is incomplete. The table shows around 1.9 million clones, with 85% to 95% occurring only once. The clonotype originates from a man aged 18 to 30 in good health. Some clones in this sample may be carry-over from other donors' samples. The chain has TRBV7-9 and TRBJ2-4, with TRBD1 as a possible D gene (7 bases). Sequenced: naive CD8+ T cells from PBMCs. CDR3 DNA sequence: TGTGCCAGCAGCTTCAGCAGGGGGGTAGCCAAAAACATTCAGTACTTC. Translation: CASSFSRGVAKNIQYF. Supplemented by reference TRBV7-9 and TRBJ2-4, the full variable domain reads DTGVSQNPRHKITKRGQNVTFRCDPISEHNRLYWYRQTLGQGPEFLTYFQNEAQLEKSRLLSDRFSAERPKGSFSTLEIQRTEQGDSAMYLCASSFSRGVAKNIQYFGAGTRLSVL.